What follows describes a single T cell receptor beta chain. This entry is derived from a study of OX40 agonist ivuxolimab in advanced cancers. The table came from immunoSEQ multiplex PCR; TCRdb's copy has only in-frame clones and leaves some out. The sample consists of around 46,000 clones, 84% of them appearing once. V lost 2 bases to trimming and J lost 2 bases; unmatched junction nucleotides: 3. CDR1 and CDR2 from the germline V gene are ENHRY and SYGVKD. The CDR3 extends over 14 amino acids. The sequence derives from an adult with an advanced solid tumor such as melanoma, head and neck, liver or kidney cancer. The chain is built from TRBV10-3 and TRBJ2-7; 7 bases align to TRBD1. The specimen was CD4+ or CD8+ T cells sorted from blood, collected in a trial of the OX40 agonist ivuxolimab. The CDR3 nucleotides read TGTGCCATCAGTGAGGGGACAGTTGCCTACGAGCAGTACTTC. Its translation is CAISEGTVAYEQYF.